This TCR beta chain came from a study of CD8+ T cells in alopecia areata. About the research overall: Treatment comprised oral tofacitinib, 5 to 10 mg twice daily, in treated patients. Study-level findings and limits: Tofacitinib significantly decreased scalp clonality and expanded CD8+ clones among top 100. Clonality exceeded that of normal scalp in lesional scalp, most notably in alopecia totalis/universalis.

Treatment specified: oral pan-JAK inhibitor, 5-10 mg twice daily. Concerning this clone itself: The antigen is undetermined.

V dropped 1 base and J dropped 2; count of bases not matched to a gene: 6. The CDR3 contains 16 residues. Germline values: CDR1 SGHTA, CDR2 FQGNSA. Extracted RNA was reverse transcribed, and the resulting cDNA served as sequencing template. Sequencing was performed with immunoSEQ multiplex PCR; in TCRdb, only in-frame clones are kept and a portion is missing. The sample consists of roughly 190,000 clones, approximately 60% of them appearing once. Sequenced here: CD4+ T cells sorted from blood, sampled at week 4, from a patient treated with tofacitinib. The rearrangement links TRBV7-2 to TRBJ2-3; 7 nucleotides align to TRBD2. The source of this sequence is a human donor with alopecia areata. The CDR3 protein is CASSLVASGFTDTQYF. CDR3 nucleotides: TGTGCCAGCAGCTTAGTCGCTAGCGGCTTCACAGATACGCAGTATTTT.